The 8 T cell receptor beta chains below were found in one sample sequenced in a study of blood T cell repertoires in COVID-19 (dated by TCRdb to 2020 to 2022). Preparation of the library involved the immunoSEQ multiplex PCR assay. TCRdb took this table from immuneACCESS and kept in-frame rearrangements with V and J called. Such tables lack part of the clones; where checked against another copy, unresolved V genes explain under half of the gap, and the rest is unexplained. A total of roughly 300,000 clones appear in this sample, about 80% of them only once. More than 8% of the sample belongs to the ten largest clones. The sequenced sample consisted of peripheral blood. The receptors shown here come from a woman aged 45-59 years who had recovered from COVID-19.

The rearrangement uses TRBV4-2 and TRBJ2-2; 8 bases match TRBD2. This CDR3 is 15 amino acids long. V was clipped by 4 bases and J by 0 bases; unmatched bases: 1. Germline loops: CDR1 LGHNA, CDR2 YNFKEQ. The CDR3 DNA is TGTGCCAGCAGCCGTAGCGGGGCGAACACCGGGGAGCTGTTTTTT. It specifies CASSRSGANTGELFF.

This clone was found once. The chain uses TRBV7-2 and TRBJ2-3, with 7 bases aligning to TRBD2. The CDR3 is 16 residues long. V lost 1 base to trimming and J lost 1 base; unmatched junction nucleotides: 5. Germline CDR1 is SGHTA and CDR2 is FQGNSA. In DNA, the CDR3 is TGTGCCAGCAGCTTAGTTGCGGGAGACGGCACAGATACGCAGTATTTT. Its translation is CASSLVAGDGTDTQYF.

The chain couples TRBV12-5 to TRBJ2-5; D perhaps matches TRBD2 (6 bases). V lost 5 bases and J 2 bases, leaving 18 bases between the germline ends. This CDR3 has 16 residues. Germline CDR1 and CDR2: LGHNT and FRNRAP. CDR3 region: CASGLGTGGNQETQYF. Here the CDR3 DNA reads TGTGCTAGTGGTCTGGGGACGGGCGGGAATCAAGAGACCCAGTACTTC.

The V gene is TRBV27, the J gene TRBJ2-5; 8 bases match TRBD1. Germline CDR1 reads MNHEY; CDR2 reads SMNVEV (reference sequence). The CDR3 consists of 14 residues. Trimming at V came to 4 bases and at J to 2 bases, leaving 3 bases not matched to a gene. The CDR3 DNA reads TGTGCCAGCAGTTCTGGGACAGGTCAAGAGACCCAGTACTTC. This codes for CASSSGTGQETQYF.

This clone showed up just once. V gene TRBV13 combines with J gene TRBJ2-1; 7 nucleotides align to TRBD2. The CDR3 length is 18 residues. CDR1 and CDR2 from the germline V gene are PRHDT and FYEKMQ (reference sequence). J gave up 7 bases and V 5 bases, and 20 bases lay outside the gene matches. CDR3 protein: CASSTRSAGSRGGNEQFF. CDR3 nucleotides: TGTGCCAGCAGCACCCGTTCCGCCGGGTCAAGGGGAGGGAATGAGCAGTTCTTC.

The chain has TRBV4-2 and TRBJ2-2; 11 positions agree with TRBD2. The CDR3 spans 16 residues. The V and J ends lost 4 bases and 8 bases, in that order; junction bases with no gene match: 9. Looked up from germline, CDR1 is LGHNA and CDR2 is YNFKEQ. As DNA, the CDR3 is TGTGCCAGCAGCCGCCTAGCGGGAGGTATTGGAGGGGAGCTGTTTTTT. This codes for CASSRLAGGIGGELFF.

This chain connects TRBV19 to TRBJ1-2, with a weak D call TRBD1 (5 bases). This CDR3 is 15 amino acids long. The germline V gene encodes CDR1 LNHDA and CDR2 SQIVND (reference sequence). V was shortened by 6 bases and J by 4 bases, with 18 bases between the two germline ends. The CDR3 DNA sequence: TGTGCCAGTAGCCGGCAGACCCCAGGGCCCTATGGCTACACCTTC. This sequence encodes CASSRQTPGPYGYTF.

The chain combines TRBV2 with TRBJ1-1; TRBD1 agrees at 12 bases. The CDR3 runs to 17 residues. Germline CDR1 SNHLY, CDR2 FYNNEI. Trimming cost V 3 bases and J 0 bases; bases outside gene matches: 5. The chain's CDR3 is CASSDAGTGGLNTEAFF. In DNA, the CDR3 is TGTGCCAGCAGTGACGCCGGGACAGGGGGCTTGAACACTGAAGCTTTCTTT.